A selection of T cell receptor beta chains follows, all from one sample in a study of CD8 T cells in ankylosing spondylitis. Each CDR3 protein gets one entry after TCRdb re-called the 5' RACE reads with MiXCR. In the table there are 200,000 or so distinct CDR3 sequences, 10% to 15% of which are singletons. The sample was blood, either unsorted or a sorted T cell fraction (not recorded which). Receptors were obtained from a female donor with ankylosing spondylitis or in good health (not recorded which). The CDR3 runs from the conserved cysteine through the conserved F or W. The D gene is left open where the match is weak. The size of a clone is reported for some rows only, either as once, few or many, or as a class for expanded clones.

TGTGCCAGCAGCCAAGATCCAGGGTTGCGGAATTCACCCCTCCACTTT | CASSQDPGLRNSPLHF | TRBV14 | many | TRBJ1-6 | NA
TGTGCCAGCAGCGCTGCCCTGGCGGAGAATTCACCCCTCCACTTT | CASSAALAENSPLHF | TRBV7-2 | many | TRBJ1-6 | NA
TGCAGTGCTTTTTACAATGAGCAGTTCTTC | CSAFYNEQFF | TRBV20-1 | NA | TRBJ2-1 | NA
TGTGCCAGCAGCCAAGCGGGACTAGCGCCGGTGGCGAAAAACATTCAGTACTTC | CASSQAGLAPVAKNIQYF | TRBV4-2 | few | TRBJ2-4 | TRBD2
TGTGCCAGCAGTTACGGGGACCGTCGGACAGATACGCAGTATTTT | CASSYGDRRTDTQYF | TRBV12-3/TRBV12-4 | NA | TRBJ2-3 | NA
TGTGCCAGTCGACAGGGGATTCAGCCCCAGCATTTT | CASRQGIQPQHF | TRBV19 | NA | TRBJ1-5 | TRBD1
TGTGCCAGCACCGCTAGCGGAGGCACAGATACGCAGTATTTT | CASTASGGTDTQYF | TRBV25-1 | many | TRBJ2-3 | TRBD2
TGTGCCAGCAGCGACCGTTGGGACAGCCGCTATGGCTACACCTTC | CASSDRWDSRYGYTF | TRBV21-1 | many | TRBJ1-2 | NA
TGCAGTGCTGGGGTAGCGGGGGTACAAGAGACCCAGTACTTC | CSAGVAGVQETQYF | TRBV20-1 | many | TRBJ2-5 | TRBD2
TGTGCCAGTAGTATGGGGACAGGGGCTTATGGAGGCTACACCTTC | CASSMGTGAYGGYTF | TRBV19 | many | TRBJ1-2 | TRBD1
TGTGCCACCTCTCCGGGACAGGGGAATACCGGGGAGCTGTTTTTT | CATSPGQGNTGELFF | TRBV24-1 | many | TRBJ2-2 | TRBD1
TGTGCCAGCAGTTTGACTAGCGGAGACTACAATGAGCAGTTCTTC | CASSLTSGDYNEQFF | TRBV7-2 | many | TRBJ2-1 | TRBD2
TGTGCCAGCAGCCACAGGGCCAACTATGGCTACCCCTTC | CASSHRANYGYPF | TRBV14 | NA | TRBJ1-2 | NA
TGTGCCAGCGGGACGGGGGCCGAACAGCCCCAGCATTTT | CASGTGAEQPQHF | TRBV5-6 | NA | TRBJ1-5 | NA
TGTGCCAGCAGCCCCCAGGACAGGGGGTTTGTCACTGAAGCTTTCTTT | CASSPQDRGFVTEAFF | TRBV9 | many | TRBJ1-1 | TRBD1
TGTGCCAGCAACAACCCAGGAGGGACAGTTAATGAGCAGTTCTTC | CASNNPGGTVNEQFF | TRBV7-2 | few | TRBJ2-1 | NA
TGCGCCAGCAGCCAAGAATGGCAGGGGGTGAGCTCCTATAATTCACCCCTCCACTTT | CASSQEWQGVSSYNSPLHF | TRBV4-3 | NA | TRBJ1-6 | TRBD1
TGTGCCAGCACCCAGCGAAGAGGGCACGGGGGCAGGGGGAGCTACGAGCAGTACTTC | CASTQRRGHGGRGSYEQYF | TRBV3-1 | NA | TRBJ2-7 | NA
TGCAGTGCAACCGGGCACAGCGGCAACGAGCAGTACTTC | CSATGHSGNEQYF | TRBV20-1 | NA | TRBJ2-7 | NA
TGTGCCAGCAGCTCCCTTGCCAGCTCCTACAATGAGCAGTTCTTC | CASSSLASSYNEQFF | TRBV11-3 | NA | TRBJ2-1 | NA
TGTGCCAGCAGCTCCGGACGGACCGGGGAGCTGTTTTTT | CASSSGRTGELFF | TRBV7-2 | NA | TRBJ2-2 | NA
TGTGCCAGCAGCCACTTCGGGTCAGGAATTAGCAATCAGCCCCAGCATTTT | CASSHFGSGISNQPQHF | TRBV5-5 | many | TRBJ1-5 | NA
TGTGCCAGGCCTTCCTACGAGCAGTACTTC | CARPSYEQYF | TRBV25-1 | many | TRBJ2-7 | NA
TGCGCCTCGAGTAAGGAGGGCCAGGATACGCAGTATTTT | CASSKEGQDTQYF | TRBV5-1 | many | TRBJ2-3 | NA
TGCAGCGTTGATATGGGTACCTATGGCTACACCTTC | CSVDMGTYGYTF | TRBV29-1 | NA | TRBJ1-2 | NA
TGTGCCAGCACTAAACGGGGGCCCTACAATGAGCAGTTCTTC | CASTKRGPYNEQFF | TRBV7-2 | few | TRBJ2-1 | NA
TGTGCCAGCAGTTTCCCAAATAGGGGCGAAGAGACCCAGTACTTC | CASSFPNRGEETQYF | TRBV12-3/TRBV12-4 | many | TRBJ2-5 | NA
TGTGCCAGCAGTTTAAGCGGCACAGCCTACAATGAGCAGTTCTTC | CASSLSGTAYNEQFF | TRBV12-3/TRBV12-4 | many | TRBJ2-1 | NA
TGCAGTGCTAGGGGTCTCTACGAGCAGTACTTC | CSARGLYEQYF | TRBV20-1 | many | TRBJ2-7 | NA
TGCAGTTTGCTGGATTTAACGGAAGCTTTCTTT | CSLLDLTEAFF | TRBV20-1 | many | TRBJ1-1 | NA
TGTGCCACCAGCAGGCTGCGGACCTCCTACAATGAGCAGTTCTTC | CATSRLRTSYNEQFF | TRBV15 | many | TRBJ2-1 | NA
TGTGCCAGCAAAATAGGACTTTCCTACGAGCAGTACTTC | CASKIGLSYEQYF | TRBV6-6 | many | TRBJ2-7 | NA
TGTGCCAGCAGCGTACCCAGAAGGAGGGACAGGGGGCACGAGCAGTACTTC | CASSVPRRRDRGHEQYF | TRBV9 | many | TRBJ2-7 | TRBD1
TGCGCCAGCAGCGTGGGGGCAGGCCGAAGCTCTGGAAACACCATATATTTT | CASSVGAGRSSGNTIYF | TRBV5-1 | many | TRBJ1-3 | NA
TGTGCCAGCAGTTCGAAGAAGACTGAAGCTTTCTTT | CASSSKKTEAFF | TRBV27 | many | TRBJ1-1 | NA
TGTGCCACCAGTGGGGACACCGACAATGAGCGGTTCTTC | CATSGDTDNERFF | TRBV24-1 | NA | TRBJ2-1 | NA
TGCGCCAGCAGCCAAGATTTAGATGAGCAGTTCTTC | CASSQDLDEQFF | TRBV4-1 | NA | TRBJ2-1 | NA
TGTGCCAGCTCCGCCTTACAGGTTTACAATGAGCAGTTCTTC | CASSALQVYNEQFF | TRBV7-2 | many | TRBJ2-1 | NA